A single sample gave rise to the 3 T cell receptor beta chains below, sequenced in a study of immune heterogeneity within non-small cell lung tumors (dated 2018 in TCRdb). The sequencer listed for this sample is HiSeq X Ten. A multiplex PCR system amplified the TCR beta CDR3 region, with a first 10-cycle round using 32 V-gene forward and 13 J-gene reverse primers. Using fastp at Q25 and MiXCR, TCRdb reprocessed the public reads and kept productive beta chains. Each entry merges the rows of one CDR3 protein and shows their most common DNA and genes. The sample table shows fewer than 10,000 distinct CDR3 sequences, and roughly a third are seen once. About 11% of the sample comes from the top ten. Genomic DNA was extracted from bulk tumor tissue and used as the TCR template, and approximately 650 ng gDNA was amplified per sample. During surgery, multiple biopsies were taken from each primary tumor and placed as far apart as possible within the tumor mass. Patients in the study cohort, which was described as untreated, were newly diagnosed NSCLC cases going through curative surgery.

Sequencing was performed on lung tumor tissue. The receptors derive from a man aged 55 to 69 with non-small cell lung cancer.

This clonotype showed up many times. The chain uses TRBV24-1 and TRBJ2-5; no clear D gene. V lost 5 bases to trimming and J lost 5 bases, with 5 bases between them. The CDR3 extends over 11 amino acids. Germline V gene sequence: CDR1 KGHDR, CDR2 SFDVKD. CDR3 amino acids: CATSVGETQYF. CDR3 nucleotide sequence: TGTGCCACCAGTGTCGGGGAGACCCAGTACTTC.

Judged by abundance, this clonotype is medium-sized. The chain carries TRBV6-1 and TRBJ2-1; possibly TRBD2 for D (5 bases). The CDR3 contains 13 residues. Looked up from germline, CDR1 is MNHNS and CDR2 is SASEGT. Trimming pared 6 bases from V and 0 bases from J, leaving 6 bases between. CDR3 sequence: CASSRDSYNEQFF. The CDR3 DNA reads TGTGCCAGCAGCCGGGACTCCTACAATGAGCAGTTCTTC.

This clonotype qualifies as medium-sized. The rearrangement uses TRBV27 and TRBJ1-4, with TRBD1 matching 12 bases. This CDR3 is 18 amino acids long. Trimming took 5 bases from V and 0 from J; bases not matched to a gene: 7. Germline CDR1 and CDR2: MNHEY and SMNVEV (reference sequence). The CDR3 bases are TGTGCCAGCAGTCTCCGGGACAGGGGGCGTTCAACTAATGAAAAACTGTTTTTT. Translation gives CASSLRDRGRSTNEKLFF.